This T cell receptor beta chain was obtained from a study of T cell responses to AZD1222 COVID-19 vaccine. CDR3 length equals 15 residues. Germline V lookup: CDR1 KGHSH, CDR2 LQKENI. V was cut by 3 bases and J by 1 base, with 12 bases left in between. The protocol was immunoSEQ multiplex PCR, while the TCRdb copy is restricted to in-frame clones and leaves out a portion. In the table there are around 170,000 clones, approximately 91% of which are singletons. This clonotype was sampled from an adult in good health. This sample comprised peripheral blood, obtained on day 0 of AZD1222 vaccination. The chain employs TRBV18 and TRBJ1-1; D might be TRBD1 (5 bases). CDR3 nucleotide sequence: TGTGCCAGCTCACCTGCTCGGCAGGGGAACACTGAAGCTTTCTTT. Its protein product is CASSPARQGNTEAFF.